This T cell receptor (beta chain) was recovered during a study of shared clonotypes between healthy human individuals. Here immunoSEQ multiplex PCR was the method, and the copy in TCRdb shows in-frame clones only, minus some. In the table there are about 990,000 clones, around 78% of which are singletons. Germline V gives CDR1 MNHNS, CDR2 SASEGT. The CDR3 sequence is 15 residues long. With 0 bases clipped from V and 10 bases from J, the junction kept 9 bases outside the gene matches. As for this clone: Its matching antigen is unknown.

Findings and caveats of the study: Generally, naive subsets (rather than memory subsets) showed larger estimated richness. Around 4.7% was the fraction of naive CD4 clonotypes found shared across a few donors.

The receptor's source is a man in his late teens or twenties in good health. Some clones in this sample may be carry-over from other donors' samples. The specimen sequenced was memory CD4+ T cells from PBMCs. Regarding subset: CD45RA-negative fraction. The V and J genes are TRBV6-1 and TRBJ2-1; 7 positions match TRBD1. Here the CDR3 DNA reads TGTGCCAGCAGTGAAGCCGGCCAGGGGGTAAGCGAGCAGTTCTTC. Protein product: CASSEAGQGVSEQFF.